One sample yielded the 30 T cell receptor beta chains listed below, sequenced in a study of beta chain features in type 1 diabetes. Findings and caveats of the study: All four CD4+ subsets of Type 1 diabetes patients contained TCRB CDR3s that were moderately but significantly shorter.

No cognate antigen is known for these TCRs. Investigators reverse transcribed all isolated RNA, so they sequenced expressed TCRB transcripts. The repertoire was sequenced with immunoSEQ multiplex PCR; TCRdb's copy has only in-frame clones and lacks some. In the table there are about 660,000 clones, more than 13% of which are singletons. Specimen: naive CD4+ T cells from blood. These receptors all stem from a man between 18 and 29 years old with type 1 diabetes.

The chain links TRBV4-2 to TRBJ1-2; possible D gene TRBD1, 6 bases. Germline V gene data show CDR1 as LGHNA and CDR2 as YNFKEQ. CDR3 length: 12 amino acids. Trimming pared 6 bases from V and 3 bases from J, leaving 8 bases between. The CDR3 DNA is TGTGCCAGCAGACAGGGTGACTATGGCTACACCTTC. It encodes CASRQGDYGYTF.

CDR3 loop: CAWSVGTGGGEQYF. The CDR3 nucleotides read TGTGCCTGGAGCGTAGGGACAGGGGGCGGCGAGCAGTACTTC. The chain uses TRBV30 and TRBJ2-7, with 12 bases matching TRBD1. Germline loops: CDR1 GTSNPN, CDR2 SVGIG (reference sequence). Germline trimming cut 3 bases from V and 6 bases from J; bases unmatched to any gene: 6. The CDR3 is 14 residues long.

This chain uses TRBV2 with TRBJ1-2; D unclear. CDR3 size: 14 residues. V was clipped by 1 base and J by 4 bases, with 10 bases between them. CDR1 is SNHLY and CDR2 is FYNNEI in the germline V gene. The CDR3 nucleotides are TGTGCCAGCAGTGAAGAGGCAGGCCTCTATGGCTACACCTTC. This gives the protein CASSEEAGLYGYTF.

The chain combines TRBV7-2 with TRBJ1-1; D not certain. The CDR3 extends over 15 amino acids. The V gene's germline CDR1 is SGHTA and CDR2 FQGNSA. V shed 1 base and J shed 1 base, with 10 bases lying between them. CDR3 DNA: TGTGCCAGCAGCTTAGTCGGCAGCGAGAACACTGAAGCTTTCTTT. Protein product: CASSLVGSENTEAFF.

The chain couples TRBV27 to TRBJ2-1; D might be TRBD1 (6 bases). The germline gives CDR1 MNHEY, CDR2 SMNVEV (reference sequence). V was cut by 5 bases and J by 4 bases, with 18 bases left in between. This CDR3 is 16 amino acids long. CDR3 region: CASSPINQQGYNEQFF. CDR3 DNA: TGTGCCAGCAGTCCAATAAACCAACAGGGTTACAATGAGCAGTTCTTC.

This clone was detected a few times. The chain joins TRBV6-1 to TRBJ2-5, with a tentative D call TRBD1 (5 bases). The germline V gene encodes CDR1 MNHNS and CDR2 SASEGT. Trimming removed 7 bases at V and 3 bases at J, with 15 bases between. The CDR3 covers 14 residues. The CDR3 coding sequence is TGTGCCAGCACTTCCAGGGCCGGAGAAGAGACCCAGTACTTC. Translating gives CASTSRAGEETQYF.

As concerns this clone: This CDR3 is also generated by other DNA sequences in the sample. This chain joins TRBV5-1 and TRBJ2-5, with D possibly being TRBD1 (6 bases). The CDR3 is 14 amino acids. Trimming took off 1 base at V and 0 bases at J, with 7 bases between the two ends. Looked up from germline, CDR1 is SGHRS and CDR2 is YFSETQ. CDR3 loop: CASSLSGDQETQYF. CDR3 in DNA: TGCGCCAGCAGCTTGTCAGGGGACCAAGAGACCCAGTACTTC.

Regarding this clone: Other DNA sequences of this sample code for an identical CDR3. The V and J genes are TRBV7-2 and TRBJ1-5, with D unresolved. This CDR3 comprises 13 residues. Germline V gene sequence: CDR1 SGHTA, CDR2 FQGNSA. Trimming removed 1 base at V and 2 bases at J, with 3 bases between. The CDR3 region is CASSLDGNQPQHF. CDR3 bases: TGTGCCAGCAGCTTAGACGGCAATCAGCCCCAGCATTTT.

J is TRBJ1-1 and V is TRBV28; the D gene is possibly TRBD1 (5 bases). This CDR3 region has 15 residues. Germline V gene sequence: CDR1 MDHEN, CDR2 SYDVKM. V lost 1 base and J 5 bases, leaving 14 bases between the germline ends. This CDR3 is CASSLYLGPETEAFF. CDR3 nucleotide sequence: TGTGCCAGCAGTTTATATTTGGGGCCAGAGACTGAAGCTTTCTTT.

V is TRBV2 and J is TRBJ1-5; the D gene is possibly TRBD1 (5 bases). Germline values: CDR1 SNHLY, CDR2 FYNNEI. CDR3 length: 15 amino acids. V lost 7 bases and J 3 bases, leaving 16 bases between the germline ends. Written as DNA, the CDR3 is TGTGCCAGCACCCCTAGGGGCAGGGACAATCAGCCCCAGCATTTT. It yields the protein CASTPRGRDNQPQHF. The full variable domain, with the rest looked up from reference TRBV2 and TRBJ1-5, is EPEVTQTPSHQVTQMGQEVILRCVPISNHLYFYWYRQILGQKVEFLVSFYNNEISEKSEIFDDQFSVERPDGSNFTLKIRSTKLEDSAMYFCASTPRGRDNQPQHFGDGTRLSIL.

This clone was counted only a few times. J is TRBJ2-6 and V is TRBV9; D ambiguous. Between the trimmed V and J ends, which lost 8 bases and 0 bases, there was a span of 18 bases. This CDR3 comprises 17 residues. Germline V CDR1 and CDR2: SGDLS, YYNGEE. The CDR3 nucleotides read TGTGCCAGATTGTGGTATGTCAGATTCTCTGGGGCCAACGTCCTGACTTTC. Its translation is CARLWYVRFSGANVLTF.

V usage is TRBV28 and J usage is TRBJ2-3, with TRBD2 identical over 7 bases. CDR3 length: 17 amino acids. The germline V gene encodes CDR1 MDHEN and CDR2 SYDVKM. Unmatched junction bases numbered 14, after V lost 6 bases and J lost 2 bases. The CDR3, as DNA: TGTGCCAGCAGCCTACCCCAGGGCGGGGGTGACACAGATACGCAGTATTTT. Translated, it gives CASSLPQGGGDTDTQYF.

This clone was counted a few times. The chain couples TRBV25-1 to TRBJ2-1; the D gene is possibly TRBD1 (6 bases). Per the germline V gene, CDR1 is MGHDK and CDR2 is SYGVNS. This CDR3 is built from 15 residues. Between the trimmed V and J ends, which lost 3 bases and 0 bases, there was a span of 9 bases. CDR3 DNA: TGTGCCAGCAGTGATCAGGGGCGCTCCTACAATGAGCAGTTCTTC. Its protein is CASSDQGRSYNEQFF.

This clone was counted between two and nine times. The CDR3 here is CASGGQRQAVYSNQPQHF. The CDR3 region has the DNA TGTGCCAGCGGGGGTCAGAGACAGGCCGTTTATAGCAATCAGCCCCAGCATTTT. This chain uses TRBV9 with TRBJ1-5; D is possibly TRBD1 (6 bases). The CDR3 has 18 amino acids. Germline V gene lookup returns CDR1 SGDLS and CDR2 YYNGEE. Trimming took 7 bases from V and 0 from J, leaving 23 bases between them. The whole variable domain, filled in from reference TRBV9 and TRBJ1-5, reads DSGVTQTPKHLITATGQRVTLRCSPRSGDLSVYWYQQSLDQGLQFLIQYYNGEERAKGNILERFSAQQFPDLHSELNLSSLELGDSALYFCASGGQRQAVYSNQPQHFGDGTRLSIL.

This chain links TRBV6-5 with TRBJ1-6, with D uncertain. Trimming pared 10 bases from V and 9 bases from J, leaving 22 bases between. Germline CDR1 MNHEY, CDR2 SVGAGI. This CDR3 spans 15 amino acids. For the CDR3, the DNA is TGTGCCACCAAGACGGGTACCTCGAGTCGTTCACCCCTCCACTTT. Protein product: CATKTGTSSRSPLHF.

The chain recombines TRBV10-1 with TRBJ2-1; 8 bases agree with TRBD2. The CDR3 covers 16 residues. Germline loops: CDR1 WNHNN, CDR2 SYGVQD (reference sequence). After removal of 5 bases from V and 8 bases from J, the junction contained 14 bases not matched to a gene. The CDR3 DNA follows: TGCGCCAGCAGTTCCGGGACTAGGTCCCTCCTAGATGAGCAGTTCTTC. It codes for CASSSGTRSLLDEQFF.

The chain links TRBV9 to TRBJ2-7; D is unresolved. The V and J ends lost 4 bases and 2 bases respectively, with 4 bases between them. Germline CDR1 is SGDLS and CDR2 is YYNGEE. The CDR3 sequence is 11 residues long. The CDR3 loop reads CASSNTYEQYF. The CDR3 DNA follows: TGTGCCAGCAGCAACACCTACGAGCAGTACTTC.

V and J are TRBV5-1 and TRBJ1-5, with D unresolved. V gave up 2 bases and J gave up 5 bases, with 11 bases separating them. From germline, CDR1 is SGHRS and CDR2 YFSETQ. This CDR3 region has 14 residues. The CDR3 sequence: CASSFEGRDQPQHF. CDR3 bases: TGCGCCAGCAGCTTCGAAGGTCGAGATCAGCCCCAGCATTTT.

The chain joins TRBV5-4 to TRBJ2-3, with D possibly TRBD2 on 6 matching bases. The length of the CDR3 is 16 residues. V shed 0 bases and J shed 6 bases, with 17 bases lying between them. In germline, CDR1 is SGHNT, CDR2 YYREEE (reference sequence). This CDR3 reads CASSLDGGGDLDTQYF. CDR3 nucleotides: TGTGCCAGCAGCTTGGACGGGGGAGGAGATTTGGATACGCAGTATTTT.

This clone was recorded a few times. The CDR3 nucleotides read TGCAGCGTCGGGACAGGGACAGGCAATCAGCCCCAGCATTTT. Translating gives CSVGTGTGNQPQHF. This chain uses TRBV29-1 with TRBJ1-5, with TRBD1 matching over 9 bases. CDR3 length: 14 residues. Germline V gene sequence: CDR1 SQVTM, CDR2 ANQGSEA. V dropped 6 bases and J dropped 2; count of bases not matched to a gene: 5.

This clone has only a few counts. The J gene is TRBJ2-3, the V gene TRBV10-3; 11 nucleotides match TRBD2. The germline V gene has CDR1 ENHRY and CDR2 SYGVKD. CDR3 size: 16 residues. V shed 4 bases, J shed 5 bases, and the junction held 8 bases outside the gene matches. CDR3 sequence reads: CAISVPSGGWIDTQYF. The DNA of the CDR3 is TGTGCCATCAGTGTGCCTAGCGGGGGGTGGATAGATACGCAGTATTTT.

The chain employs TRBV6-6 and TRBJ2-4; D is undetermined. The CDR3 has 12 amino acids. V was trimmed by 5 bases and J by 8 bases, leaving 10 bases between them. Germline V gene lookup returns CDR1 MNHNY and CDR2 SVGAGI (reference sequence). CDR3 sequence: CASSRPMDIQYF. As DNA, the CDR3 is TGTGCCAGCAGTCGCCCCATGGACATTCAGTACTTC.

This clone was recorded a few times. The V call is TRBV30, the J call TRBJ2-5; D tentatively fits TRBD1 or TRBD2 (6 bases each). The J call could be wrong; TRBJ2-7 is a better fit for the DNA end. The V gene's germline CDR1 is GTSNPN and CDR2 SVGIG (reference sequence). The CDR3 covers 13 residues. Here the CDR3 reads CAWSAGAAYEQYF. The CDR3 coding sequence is TGTGCCTGGAGTGCGGGGGCTGCCTACGAGCAGTACTTC.

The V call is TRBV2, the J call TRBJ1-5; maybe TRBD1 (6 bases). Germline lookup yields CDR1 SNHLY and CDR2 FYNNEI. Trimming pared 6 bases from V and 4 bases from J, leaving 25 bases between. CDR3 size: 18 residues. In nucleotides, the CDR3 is TGTGCCAGCAGACCCGAGGGGGGCAGTTGGGTTTCGAATCAGCCCCAGCATTTT. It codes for CASRPEGGSWVSNQPQHF.

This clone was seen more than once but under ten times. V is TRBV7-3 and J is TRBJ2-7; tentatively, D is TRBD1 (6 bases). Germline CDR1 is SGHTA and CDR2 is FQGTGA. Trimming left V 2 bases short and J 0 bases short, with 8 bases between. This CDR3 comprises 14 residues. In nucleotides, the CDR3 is TGTGCCAGCAGCTTACAGGGGAGCTCCTACGAGCAGTACTTC. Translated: CASSLQGSSYEQYF.

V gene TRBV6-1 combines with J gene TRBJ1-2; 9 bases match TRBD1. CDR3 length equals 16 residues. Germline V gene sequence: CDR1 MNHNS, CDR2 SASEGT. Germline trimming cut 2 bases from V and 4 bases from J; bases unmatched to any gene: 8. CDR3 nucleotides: TGTGCCAGCAGTGAAACCGGGACAGGGAAAATCTATGGCTACACCTTC. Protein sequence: CASSETGTGKIYGYTF.

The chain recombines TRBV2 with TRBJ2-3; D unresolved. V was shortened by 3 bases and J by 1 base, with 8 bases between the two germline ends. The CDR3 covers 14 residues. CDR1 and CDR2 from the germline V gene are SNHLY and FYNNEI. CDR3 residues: CASSDVAGTDTQYF. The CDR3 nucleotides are TGTGCCAGCAGTGATGTGGCCGGCACAGATACGCAGTATTTT.

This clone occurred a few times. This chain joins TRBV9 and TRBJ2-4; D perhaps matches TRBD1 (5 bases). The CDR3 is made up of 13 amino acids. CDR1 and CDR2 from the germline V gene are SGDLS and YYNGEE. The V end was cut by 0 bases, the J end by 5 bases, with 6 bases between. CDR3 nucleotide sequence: TGTGCCAGCAGCGTAGCACAGGAAAACATTCAGTACTTC. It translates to CASSVAQENIQYF. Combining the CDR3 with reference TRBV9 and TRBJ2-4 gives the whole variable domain DSGVTQTPKHLITATGQRVTLRCSPRSGDLSVYWYQQSLDQGLQFLIQYYNGEERAKGNILERFSAQQFPDLHSELNLSSLELGDSALYFCASSVAQENIQYFGAGTRLSVL.

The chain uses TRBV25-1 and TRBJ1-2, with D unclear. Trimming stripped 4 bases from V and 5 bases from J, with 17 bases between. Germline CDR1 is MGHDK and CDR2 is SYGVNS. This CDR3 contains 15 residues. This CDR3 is CASSGGGAKIYGYTF. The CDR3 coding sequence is TGTGCCAGCAGTGGGGGAGGAGCTAAGATTTATGGCTACACCTTC.

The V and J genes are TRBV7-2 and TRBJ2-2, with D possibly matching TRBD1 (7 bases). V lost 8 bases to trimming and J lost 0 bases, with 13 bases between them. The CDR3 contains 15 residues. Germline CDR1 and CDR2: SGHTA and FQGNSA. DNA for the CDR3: TGTGCCAGCGGCGGCGGGACAGCGAACACCGGGGAGCTGTTTTTT. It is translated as CASGGGTANTGELFF.